The sample holds a few counts of the clone carrying this TCR beta chain. Exclusion of patients followed from uncontrolled infection, other autoimmune disease, pregnancy or lactation. Amplified TCR beta CDR3 regions came from RNA transcripts. HTBI primers drove first-round RT-PCR of the TCR CDR3. TCRdb independently ran MiXCR on the multiplex PCR reads; one entry per CDR3 protein. The sample lists about 460,000 distinct CDR3 sequences, less than 25% occurring once. Per germline, CDR1 WNHNN and CDR2 SYGVQD (reference sequence). Trimming shortened V by 0 bases and J by 4 bases, and 14 bases separated the two germline ends. The CDR3 has 16 amino acids. This specimen comes from a study of T cells in Graves' hyperthyroidism and ophthalmopathy.

V and J are TRBV10-1 and TRBJ2-3, with D maybe TRBD2 (5 bases). The sequence was collected from an older woman with Graves' ophthalmopathy. Sequencing was done on a sample of blood. The CDR3 DNA sequence: TGCGCCAGCAGTGAGTCGATCGGGGTTGGGGCAGATACGCAGTATTTT. This codes for CASSESIGVGADTQYF.